This T cell receptor beta chain was identified in a study of CD8+ T cells in alopecia areata. As for the study in general: A 6-month off-drug phase came after tofacitinib, which had lasted 6 to 18 months.

Looked up from germline, CDR1 is SGDLS and CDR2 is YYNGEE. CDR3 size: 15 residues. V lost 2 bases and J 3 bases, leaving 12 bases between the germline ends. cDNA serving as the sequencing template came from extracted, reverse transcribed RNA. The table came from immunoSEQ multiplex PCR; TCRdb's copy has only in-frame clones and leaves some out. The sample gives 130,000 to 150,000 clones, about four fifths of which show up once; roughly 25% is in the top ten. Treatment defined: oral pan-JAK inhibitor, 5-10 mg twice daily. The chain joins TRBV9 to TRBJ2-1; possible D gene TRBD2, 6 bases. Source: CD8+ T cells sorted from blood, taken at week 4, from a patient treated with tofacitinib. The sequence was collected from a human donor with alopecia areata. In DNA form, the CDR3 reads TGTGCCAGCAGCGTGGCGGGGCTCTACTACAATGAGCAGTTCTTC. Translated: CASSVAGLYYNEQFF.